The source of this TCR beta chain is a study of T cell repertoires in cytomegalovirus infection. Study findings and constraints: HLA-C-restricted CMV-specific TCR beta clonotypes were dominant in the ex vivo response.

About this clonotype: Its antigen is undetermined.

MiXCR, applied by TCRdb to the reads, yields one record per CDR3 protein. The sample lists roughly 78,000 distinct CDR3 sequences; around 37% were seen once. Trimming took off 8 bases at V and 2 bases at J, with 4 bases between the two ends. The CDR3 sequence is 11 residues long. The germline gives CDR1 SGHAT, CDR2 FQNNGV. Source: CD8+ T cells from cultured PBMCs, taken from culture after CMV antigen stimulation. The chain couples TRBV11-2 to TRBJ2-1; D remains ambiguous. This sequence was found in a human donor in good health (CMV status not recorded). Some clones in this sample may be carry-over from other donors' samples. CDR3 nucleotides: TGTGCCAGCCTCACCTACAATGAGCAGTTCTTC. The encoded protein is CASLTYNEQFF.